This T cell receptor beta chain originates from a study of T cell repertoires in cytomegalovirus infection. Unmatched junction bases numbered 4, after V lost 2 bases and J lost 0 bases. Germline CDR1 is GTSNPN and CDR2 is SVGIG (reference sequence). The CDR3 consists of 14 residues. Study observations and caveats: CMV carriers with the relevant HLA were identified by cumulative public TCR beta family frequency.

TCRdb re-called the reads with MiXCR, one entry per CDR3 protein. Here the sample spans some 120,000 distinct CDR3 sequences, about 9.4% being singletons. This clonotype was seen a handful of times. Its antigen is not identified. The chain links TRBV30 to TRBJ2-7; 7 bases align to TRBD2. Input material: PBMCs, sequenced either directly or after in vitro stimulation (not recorded which). The receptor's source is a human donor in good health (CMV status not recorded). Some clones in this sample may be carry-over from other donors' samples. CDR3: CAWSRDYYSYEQYF. The CDR3 nucleotides read TGTGCCTGGAGTCGGGACTATTACTCCTACGAGCAGTACTTC.